This T cell receptor beta chain was sequenced in a study of T cell repertoires in cytomegalovirus infection. Study as a whole: Public TCR beta signatures indicated both CMV infection and matching HLA type.

TCRdb called the reads again in MiXCR, with one record for every CDR3 protein. The sample consists of 800,000 to 950,000 distinct CDR3 sequences, approximately 32% of them appearing once. The germline V and J ends were trimmed by 4 bases and 5 bases, with 25 bases remaining between them. The CDR3 is 18 amino acids. Germline V CDR1 and CDR2: LGHNA, YSLEER. There are a few counts of this clonotype. The antigen is not known. The sample in question was cultured CD8+ T cells from PBMCs, obtained from culture after CMV antigen stimulation. This clonotype was sampled from a human donor in good health (CMV status not recorded). Some clones in this sample may be carry-over from other donors' samples. The chain uses TRBV4-3 and TRBJ2-3; a possible D gene is TRBD2 (7 bases). The CDR3 coding sequence is TGCGCCAGCAGCCGATTCACAGGGAATATTGCGGGAGAAGATACGCAGTATTTT. Protein product: CASSRFTGNIAGEDTQYF.